Described below is a single T cell receptor (beta chain) sequence and its context. Its binding antigen is unknown. No per-base quality is available; no much larger clone lies one base away. The data stem from a study of identical twins (TCRdb year 2016). About the study as a whole: To test whether fetal clonotypes persist, the study used deep sequencing on TCR alpha and beta repertoires from monozygotic twins, unrelated adults of various ages, and cord blood. Replicate twin experiments were performed at different times using different library preparation protocols to rule out contamination. The paper as a whole reports these results and caveats: In beta out-of-frame sequences, excess twin sharing was weaker, because having fewer shared sequences lowered the signal-to-noise ratio. Abundant cord blood beta clonotypes had fewer insertions, young adult naive repertoires showed a similar but weaker trend, and memory repertoires showed no such trend. Invariant T cells such as MAIT and iNKT could partly confound zero-insertion analyses, although diverse VJ usage argued against such confounding for most clonotypes. Compared with coincidental sharing between unrelated individuals, an excess of low generation-probability sequences was observed among out-of-frame TCR alpha sequences shared between twins. Because the same donors could not be followed over many years, the conclusions depended on cross-sectional statistical analysis. Recombination models systematically underestimated out-of-frame TCR alpha sharing in monozygotic twins but agreed with sharing between unrelated individuals.

The method behind the library was 5' RACE. This sample was sequenced with an Illumina HiSeq 2000. A universal primer binding site was introduced by template switching, and a unique molecular identifier was present in the final cDNA, enabling accurate counting of TCR cDNA molecules. First-strand cDNA for TCR alpha and beta chains was synthesized from specific primers in the conserved constant-segment region. To control for contamination, every cDNA library carried two barcodes: a SMART-Mk sample barcode plus Illumina barcodes. TruSeq adapter sequences, together with Illumina sample barcodes, were added in two successive PCR steps. TCR alpha and beta cDNA libraries were sequenced on the Illumina HiSeq platform with custom primers. The published analysis was carried out like this. Raw reads were processed with MiGEC to extract unique molecular identifiers, and MiXCR was used to determine CDR3 positions. Recombination models were inferred per individual with the repgenHMM and IGoR tools using an EM algorithm. The tcR package in R was used for shared clonotype analysis, with sharing normalized by the product of cloneset sizes. To study raw recombination free of thymic and clonal selection effects, out-of-frame nonproductive sequences were analyzed. TCRdb reworked the public reads: Q25 trimming with fastp, MiXCR clone assembly, productive beta chains retained. Each record represents a unique CDR3 protein, reported with the most common genes and DNA among its rows. TCRdb, not the authors, supplied the V and J calls. For this sample there are 1.5 million to 2 million distinct CDR3 sequences; less than 40% appear just once. The top ten clonotypes cover about 0.27% of the sample.

Including cysteine and phenylalanine, the CDR3 has 17 amino acids. This entry keeps only the CDR3 DNA: 51 bases, framed from base 1. All donors were healthy Caucasians. Sequencing was performed on cord blood. The receptor was derived from a newborn girl in good health. The rearranged chain carries TRBV21-1 and TRBJ1-2. TRBV21-1 is listed as a pseudogene. In nucleotides, the sequence is TGTGCCAGCAGTCAAAGAGAAGGGCAGGCCGCTAACTATGGCTACACCTTC. Translation gives CASSQREGQAANYGYTF.